Shown below are 32 T cell receptor beta chains from a single sample sequenced in a study of blood T cell repertoires in COVID-19. Generated by immunoSEQ multiplex PCR, the TCRdb table keeps only in-frame clones and is missing some. The data show tens of thousands of clones, roughly 75% seen once. The sequenced sample consisted of peripheral blood. The source of these receptors is a man older than 75 with active or convalescent COVID-19.

This clone was seen a handful of times. The CDR3 loop reads CASSLRQSTGELFF. Written as DNA, the CDR3 is TGTGCCAGCAGTTTGCGACAGAGCACCGGGGAGCTGTTTTTT. The V and J genes are TRBV27 and TRBJ2-2; tentatively, D is TRBD1 (5 bases). Germline CDR1 and CDR2: MNHEY and SMNVEV (reference sequence). The CDR3 has 14 residues. V was cut by 3 bases and J by 4 bases, with 9 bases left in between.

The chain has TRBV27 and TRBJ2-7; maybe TRBD1 (6 bases). Trimming took 5 bases from V and 2 from J, leaving 16 bases between them. The germline V gene encodes CDR1 MNHEY and CDR2 SMNVEV (reference sequence). This CDR3 spans 15 amino acids. CDR3 amino acids: CASSPPSGHPYEQYF. The CDR3 bases are TGTGCCAGCAGTCCTCCTTCGGGACACCCCTACGAGCAGTACTTC.

The V call is TRBV27, the J call TRBJ2-6; D perhaps matches TRBD1 (5 bases). The germline V gene encodes CDR1 MNHEY and CDR2 SMNVEV (reference sequence). The CDR3 is 16 amino acids. Trimming cost V 2 bases and J 4 bases, with 12 bases left between them. The CDR3 sequence is CASSLSRDGGANVLTF. DNA for the CDR3: TGTGCCAGCAGTTTAAGCAGGGATGGAGGGGCCAACGTCCTGACTTTC.

This chain links TRBV30 with TRBJ1-4; TRBD1 matches 7 bases. The CDR3 runs 17 residues. V was clipped by 0 bases and J by 0 bases; unmatched bases: 7. Per the germline V gene, CDR1 is GTSNPN and CDR2 is SVGIG (reference sequence). The CDR3 loop is CAWSVGGRKTTNEKLFF. DNA for the CDR3: TGTGCCTGGAGTGTAGGGGGCAGGAAAACAACTAATGAAAAACTGTTTTTT.

J is TRBJ2-5 and V is TRBV3-1 (or the pseudogene TRBV3-2); 11 positions agree with TRBD2. In germline, CDR1 is LGHDT, CDR2 YNNKEL (reference sequence). This CDR3 is 16 amino acids long. After removal of 3 bases from V and 2 bases from J, the junction contained 5 bases not matched to a gene. CDR3 residues: CASSQGTSGTQETQYF. Written as DNA, the CDR3 is TGTGCCAGCAGCCAGGGGACTAGCGGAACTCAAGAGACCCAGTACTTC.

The V gene is TRBV18, the J gene TRBJ2-1; 9 bases are shared with TRBD1. CDR3 length: 15 residues. Germline V gives CDR1 KGHSH, CDR2 LQKENI. J gave up 6 bases and V 3 bases, and 6 bases lay outside the gene matches. The CDR3 DNA reads as TGTGCCAGCTCACCTAACTCGGGACAGGGCAATGAGCAGTTCTTC. Protein sequence: CASSPNSGQGNEQFF.

V usage is TRBV4-3 and J usage is TRBJ1-2, with a weak D call TRBD1 (6 bases). V was pared by 0 bases and J by 2 bases, with 13 bases between. CDR3 size: 16 residues. From germline, CDR1 is LGHNA and CDR2 YSLEER. CDR3 nucleotides: TGCGCCAGCAGCCAAGATTGGCAGGGGAACAACTATGGCTACACCTTC. The encoded protein is CASSQDWQGNNYGYTF.

The chain joins TRBV30 to TRBJ2-3, with TRBD2 identical over 14 bases. V trimming: 2 bases; J trimming: 1 base; junction bases outside the gene matches: 5. CDR1 is GTSNPN, CDR2 SVGIG, per germline (reference sequence). The CDR3 has 17 residues. The CDR3 loop reads CAWSRGLAGVGTDTQYF. DNA of the CDR3: TGTGCCTGGAGTCGGGGACTAGCGGGGGTCGGCACAGATACGCAGTATTTT. The variable domain in full, with the rest retrieved from reference TRBV30 and TRBJ2-3, is SQTIHQWPATLVQPVGSPLSLECTVEGTSNPNLYWYRQAAGRGLQLLFYSVGIGQISSEVPQNLSASRPQDRQFILSSKKLLLSDSGFYLCAWSRGLAGVGTDTQYFGPGTRLTVL.

This chain connects TRBV5-5 to TRBJ2-7; 10 bases are shared with TRBD1. This CDR3 is 16 amino acids long. V was clipped by 1 base and J by 1 base; unmatched bases: 5. Per germline, CDR1 SGHKS and CDR2 YYEKEE (reference sequence). The CDR3 is CASSLLGQGTSYEQYF. The CDR3 DNA follows: TGTGCCAGCAGCTTGCTGGGACAGGGGACTTCCTACGAGCAGTACTTC.

There are a few counts of this clone. The chain combines TRBV27 with TRBJ2-7; 9 bases fit TRBD2. CDR1 and CDR2 (germline): MNHEY, SMNVEV (reference sequence). J lost 3 bases, V lost 5 bases, and 5 bases had no gene match. CDR3 size: 14 residues. The chain's CDR3 is CASSPSSGGYEQYF. In nucleotides, the CDR3 is TGTGCCAGCAGTCCAAGTAGCGGGGGCTACGAGCAGTACTTC.

The chain recombines TRBV5-1 with TRBJ1-5; TRBD1 is a possible D gene (6 bases). Germline loops: CDR1 SGHRS, CDR2 YFSETQ. The V end was cut by 4 bases, the J end by 1 base, with 18 bases between. The CDR3 has 17 residues. CDR3 residues: CASSQWGGFRSNQPQHF. The CDR3 DNA reads TGCGCCAGCAGCCAGTGGGGGGGCTTCAGGAGCAATCAGCCCCAGCATTTT.

The chain joins TRBV27 to TRBJ1-2, with a tentative D call TRBD1 (5 bases). Germline-derived CDR1 and CDR2 are MNHEY and SMNVEV (reference sequence). Trimming took off 2 bases at V and 7 bases at J, with 14 bases between the two ends. This CDR3 has 14 amino acids. CDR3 sequence: CASSLRNRLGGYTF. CDR3 bases: TGTGCCAGCAGTTTACGGAACAGGCTCGGTGGCTACACCTTC.

The rearrangement joins TRBV28 to TRBJ1-2; perhaps TRBD1 as D (5 bases). The CDR3 spans 14 residues. The V and J ends lost 6 bases and 5 bases respectively, with 16 bases between them. Germline V gives CDR1 MDHEN, CDR2 SYDVKM. The CDR3 DNA reads as TGTGCCAGCAGATCGCTCGGGGGTTGGTATGGCTACACCTTC. Protein product: CASRSLGGWYGYTF.

This clone was seen only a few times. The rearrangement links TRBV5-1 to TRBJ2-7; 9 positions match TRBD1. Per the germline V gene, CDR1 is SGHRS and CDR2 is YFSETQ. The CDR3 is made up of 17 amino acids. V shed 0 bases, J shed 5 bases, and the junction held 12 bases outside the gene matches. The CDR3 nucleotides read TGCGCCAGCAGCTTGGTTGGGCGGACAGGGGATCGGCACGAGCAGTACTTC. Amino acid sequence: CASSLVGRTGDRHEQYF.

This chain joins TRBV24-1 and TRBJ2-7; TRBD2 agrees at 7 bases. J lost 1 base, V lost 9 bases, and 8 bases had no gene match. The CDR3 is 14 amino acids. CDR1 is KGHDR, CDR2 SFDVKD, per germline. This CDR3 is CATAGRGNSYEQYF. CDR3 in DNA: TGTGCCACCGCCGGGCGGGGGAATTCCTACGAGCAGTACTTC.

This chain uses TRBV5-1 with TRBJ1-6, with 9 positions matching TRBD1. Germline V gene lookup returns CDR1 SGHRS and CDR2 YFSETQ. Unmatched junction bases numbered 6, after V lost 2 bases and J lost 9 bases. This CDR3 contains 15 residues. The DNA of the CDR3 is TGCGCCAGCAGCTTCCGGGACAGGGCTCTTTCACCCCTCCACTTT. As protein: CASSFRDRALSPLHF.

This clone was seen once. The chain recombines TRBV28 with TRBJ2-7; TRBD1 might be the D (5 bases). The CDR3 contains 12 residues. Deletions cut 5 bases from V and 7 bases from J, with 12 bases between. Germline CDR1 and CDR2: MDHEN and SYDVKM. CDR3 protein: CASSPFSGEQYF. Here the CDR3 DNA reads TGTGCCAGCAGTCCTTTTTCAGGGGAGCAGTACTTC.

The rearrangement uses TRBV7-8 and TRBJ1-2; D unresolved. The CDR3 covers 12 residues. In germline, CDR1 is SGHVS, CDR2 FQNEAQ. The V and J ends lost 1 base and 9 bases respectively, with 9 bases between them. The CDR3 is CASSLDGVRYTF. The CDR3 coding sequence is TGTGCCAGCAGCTTAGACGGAGTGCGCTACACCTTC.

This clone was seen a handful of times. The chain couples TRBV3-1 (or the pseudogene TRBV3-2) to TRBJ2-1; 7 bases agree with TRBD2. The CDR3 length is 16 residues. CDR1 LGHDT and CDR2 YNNKEL come from the germline V gene (reference sequence). J lost 3 bases, V lost 0 bases, and 5 bases had no gene match. The DNA of the CDR3 is TGTGCCAGCAGCCAAGATATGGGAGGGTTCTACAATGAGCAGTTCTTC. This sequence encodes CASSQDMGGFYNEQFF.

V is TRBV27 and J is TRBJ2-1, with 10 bases identical to TRBD2. The CDR3 runs 15 residues. Trimming at V came to 8 bases and at J to 4 bases, leaving 8 bases not matched to a gene. CDR1 and CDR2 (germline): MNHEY, SMNVEV (reference sequence). Here the CDR3 reads CASGLLAGPYNEQFF. The CDR3 coding sequence is TGTGCCAGCGGCCTACTAGCGGGACCATACAATGAGCAGTTCTTC.

This clone was picked up one time. The chain employs TRBV28 and TRBJ1-3, with D unresolved. V gave up 3 bases and J gave up 3 bases, with 3 bases separating them. Germline V CDR1 and CDR2: MDHEN, SYDVKM. The CDR3 is 12 residues long. Written as DNA, the CDR3 is TGTGCCAGCAGTTTCTTTGGAAACACCATATATTTT. It encodes CASSFFGNTIYF.

V usage is TRBV7-9 and J usage is TRBJ2-1; D perhaps matches TRBD1 (6 bases). V was pared by 1 base and J by 7 bases, with 11 bases between. The germline V gene has CDR1 SEHNR and CDR2 FQNEAQ (reference sequence). There are 14 residues in the CDR3. The CDR3 sequence: CASSLVIGGNEQFF. The DNA of the CDR3 is TGTGCCAGCAGCTTAGTGATAGGGGGAAATGAGCAGTTCTTC.

The chain links TRBV5-1 to TRBJ2-7, with 9 bases fitting TRBD2. Germline V CDR1 and CDR2: SGHRS, YFSETQ. Trimming at V came to 1 base and at J to 4 bases, leaving 6 bases not matched to a gene. The CDR3 extends over 15 amino acids. The CDR3: CASSLLVAGEYEQYF. In nucleotides, the CDR3 is TGCGCCAGCAGCTTGTTGGTAGCGGGAGAATACGAGCAGTACTTC.

This clone came up once. The gene calls are TRBV14 and TRBJ2-6; 8 bases are shared with TRBD2. Germline CDR1 and CDR2: SGHDN and FVKESK. Trimming removed 0 bases from V and 8 bases from J; junction bases left unmatched: 6. This CDR3 spans 16 amino acids. The CDR3 DNA sequence: TGTGCCAGCAGCCAAGACGGGAGGGCGGGGCCCAACGTCCTGACTTTC. This codes for CASSQDGRAGPNVLTF.

The V and J genes are TRBV19 and TRBJ2-3, with a weak D call TRBD1 (5 bases). The V and J ends lost 5 bases and 7 bases respectively, with 13 bases between them. The germline gives CDR1 LNHDA, CDR2 SQIVND (reference sequence). The CDR3 sequence is 13 residues long. The CDR3 reads CASSPQDTNTQYF. CDR3 sequence (DNA): TGTGCCAGTAGTCCCCAGGACACGAATACGCAGTATTTT. The whole variable domain, remainder taken from reference TRBV19 and TRBJ2-3, is DGGITQSPKYLFRKEGQNVTLSCEQNLNHDAMYWYRQDPGQGLRLIYYSQIVNDFQKGDIAEGYSVSREKKESFPLTVTSAQKNPTAFYLCASSPQDTNTQYFGPGTRLTVL.

This clone appeared once. V and J are TRBV9 and TRBJ1-2; D is possibly TRBD1 (5 bases). The ends were cut back, 4 bases at V and 1 base at J, with 17 bases in the middle. CDR1 SGDLS and CDR2 YYNGEE come from the germline V gene. The length of the CDR3 is 16 residues. The CDR3 protein is CASSPTGLQGNYGYTF. The CDR3 nucleotides are TGTGCCAGCAGCCCGACTGGGCTCCAGGGTAACTATGGCTACACCTTC.

Regarding this clone: The junction shows a germline mismatch at one end, possibly a read error. Other DNA sequences in this sample translate to the same CDR3. The chain is built from TRBV2 and TRBJ2-3; D is perhaps TRBD1 (5 bases). The CDR3 loop spans 15 amino acids. Germline V lookup: CDR1 SNHLY, CDR2 FYNNEI. The CDR3 coding sequence is TGTGCCAGTAGTGACCAGGGTGGAGGCACAGATACGCAGTATTTT. Its translation: CASSDQGGGTDTQYF.

The chain couples TRBV19 to TRBJ1-5; D is perhaps TRBD1 (5 bases). CDR3 length equals 14 residues. The germline V gene encodes CDR1 LNHDA and CDR2 SQIVND (reference sequence). Trimming cost V 6 bases and J 6 bases, with 15 bases left between them. Written as DNA, the CDR3 is TGTGCCAGTAGCAGTACAGGAGCCCCTCAGCCCCAGCATTTT. This sequence encodes CASSSTGAPQPQHF.

The rearrangement links TRBV13 to TRBJ2-7, with 10 bases that match TRBD1. The J segment lost 6 bases and the V segment lost 5 bases, leaving 10 bases of the junction unmatched. Germline V CDR1 and CDR2: PRHDT, FYEKMQ (reference sequence). This CDR3 has 15 residues. In DNA form, the CDR3 reads TGTGCCAGCAGCCCCAGGGACAGGGGTAGGCCCGAGCAGTACTTC. Translating gives CASSPRDRGRPEQYF.

Only a few counts were recorded for this clone. J is TRBJ1-1 and V is TRBV7-2; 7 bases align to TRBD1. The trim removed 1 base at V and 0 bases at J, leaving 5 bases unmatched. The CDR3 contains 16 residues. CDR1 is SGHTA and CDR2 is FQGNSA in the germline V gene. The CDR3: CASSLEPDRMNTEAFF. For the CDR3, the DNA is TGTGCCAGCAGCTTAGAACCGGACAGGATGAACACTGAAGCTTTCTTT.

On this clone: Sequence at one end of the junction differs from germline and may be a read error. The V and J genes are TRBV7-9 and TRBJ1-6; TRBD1 matches 9 bases. The length of the CDR3 is 14 residues. Germline CDR1 SEHNR, CDR2 FQNEAQ (reference sequence). The CDR3 DNA sequence: TGTGCCAGCACCTTACAGGGGGCTGATTCACCCCTCCACTTT. Amino acids: CASTLQGADSPLHF.

J is TRBJ2-3 and V is TRBV5-1; TRBD2 agrees at 8 bases. V trimming: 6 bases; J trimming: 1 base; junction bases outside the gene matches: 7. Germline loops: CDR1 SGHRS, CDR2 YFSETQ. The CDR3 has 15 amino acids. The CDR3 nucleotides read TGCGCCAGCACTCGGGGGGGTGAGGGCACAGATACGCAGTATTTT. Translating gives CASTRGGEGTDTQYF. Filled out from reference TRBV5-1 and TRBJ2-3, the complete variable domain reads KAGVTQTPRYLIKTRGQQVTLSCSPISGHRSVSWYQQTPGQGLQFLFEYFSETQRNKGNFPGRFSGRQFSNSRSEMNVSTLELGDSALYLCASTRGGEGTDTQYFGPGTRLTVL.